The 20 T cell receptor beta chains below come from one sample, sequenced in a study of long-term antiretroviral therapy in people with HIV. Survey-level resolution applied to immunoSEQ assay v3.0. The method was immunoSEQ multiplex PCR; TCRdb's version includes in-frame clones alone and lacks a portion of them. The table includes about 24,000 clones, roughly 96% detected once. The material was unsorted PBMCs, obtained 4.9 years after starting antiretroviral therapy. These receptors were taken from a woman in her fifties or sixties with HIV.

This clone has a single count. This sequence joins TRBV19 and TRBJ1-5; the D gene is possibly TRBD1 (6 bases). CDR1 and CDR2 from the germline V gene are LNHDA and SQIVND (reference sequence). This CDR3 region has 16 residues. Trimming left V 7 bases short and J 7 bases short, with 23 bases between. The CDR3 protein is CASTGGQAPRRQPQHF. CDR3 coding DNA: TGTGCCAGTACCGGGGGGCAGGCCCCCAGGCGACAGCCCCAGCATTTT.

This chain connects TRBV27 to TRBJ2-7; D is uncertain. The CDR3 consists of 15 residues. The ends were cut back, 6 bases at V and 0 bases at J, with 15 bases in the middle. Germline V gene sequence: CDR1 MNHEY, CDR2 SMNVEV (reference sequence). CDR3 loop: CASSPQPLSSYEQYF. The CDR3 DNA is TGTGCCAGCAGCCCACAGCCGCTGAGCTCCTACGAGCAGTACTTC.

This rearrangement joins TRBV14 to TRBJ2-7; D gene unclear. Trimming took off 1 base at V and 3 bases at J, with 4 bases between the two ends. The CDR3 has 12 amino acids. Germline CDR1 is SGHDN and CDR2 is FVKESK. This chain's CDR3 is CASSQVVYEQYF. The DNA of the CDR3 is TGTGCCAGCAGCCAAGTAGTCTACGAGCAGTACTTC. Full variable domain (remainder filled in from reference TRBV14 and TRBJ2-7): EAGVTQFPSHSVIEKGQTVTLRCDPISGHDNLYWYRRVMGKEIKFLLHFVKESKQDESGMPNNRFLAERTGGTYSTLKVQPAELEDSGVYFCASSQVVYEQYFGPGTRLTVT.

The chain combines TRBV7-8 with TRBJ1-2; 7 bases map to TRBD1. The CDR3 is 12 amino acids. Germline lookup yields CDR1 SGHVS and CDR2 FQNEAQ. V shed 5 bases, J shed 8 bases, and the junction held 5 bases outside the gene matches. In DNA, the CDR3 is TGTGCCAGCAGCATACAGGGGATAGGCTACACCTTC. The encoded protein is CASSIQGIGYTF.

The count of this clone is one. The chain employs TRBV5-1 and TRBJ1-2; no definite D call. The CDR3 extends over 14 amino acids. The V and J ends lost 0 bases and 6 bases respectively, with 12 bases between them. Germline CDR1 and CDR2: SGHRS and YFSETQ. In DNA form, the CDR3 reads TGCGCCAGCAGCTTGGAGGGTTCTATTGATGGCTACACCTTC. Its translation: CASSLEGSIDGYTF.

The chain is built from TRBV18 and TRBJ2-7, with D perhaps assigned TRBD1 or TRBD2 (6 bases each). The V end was cut by 6 bases, the J end by 2 bases, with 14 bases between. The CDR3 contains 14 residues. Looked up from germline, CDR1 is KGHSH and CDR2 is LQKENI. The CDR3 DNA sequence: TGTGCCAGCTCCAAGAGAGGGGGGCCCTACGAGCAGTACTTC. Translated: CASSKRGGPYEQYF.

The V gene is TRBV10-3, the J gene TRBJ1-5; no definite D call. This CDR3 region has 14 residues. CDR1 and CDR2 (germline): ENHRY, SYGVKD. V was shortened by 5 bases and J by 3 bases, with 11 bases between the two germline ends. In DNA form, the CDR3 reads TGTGCCATCAGTAGCGGACGGACCAATCAGCCCCAGCATTTT. Protein product: CAISSGRTNQPQHF.

This rearrangement joins TRBV7-8 to TRBJ1-3, with TRBD1 as a possible D gene (5 bases). The germline CDR1 and CDR2 sequences are SGHVS and FQNEAQ. Trimming pared 1 base from V and 0 bases from J, leaving 7 bases between. The CDR3 is 15 residues long. The DNA of the CDR3 is TGTGCCAGCAGCTTAGGACAGCTCTCTGGAAACACCATATATTTT. Its translation is CASSLGQLSGNTIYF.

The rearrangement links TRBV15 to TRBJ2-1; D call uncertain. CDR1 and CDR2 from the germline V gene are LNHNV and YYDKDF (reference sequence). The CDR3 spans 13 residues. Trimming left V 0 bases short and J 8 bases short, with 8 bases between. The CDR3 loop reads CATSRDWKYEQFF. CDR3 DNA sequence: TGTGCCACCAGCAGAGATTGGAAGTATGAGCAGTTCTTC.

This chain links TRBV2 with TRBJ2-3; D is unresolved. Trimming shortened V by 3 bases and J by 2 bases, and 6 bases separated the two germline ends. The CDR3 extends over 13 amino acids. CDR1 and CDR2 (germline): SNHLY, FYNNEI. In DNA form, the CDR3 reads TGTGCCAGCAGTGAGGGGAACACAGATACGCAGTATTTT. It yields the protein CASSEGNTDTQYF.

The chain employs TRBV10-3 and TRBJ2-7, with D unresolved. The CDR3 covers 14 residues. The ends were cut back, 7 bases at V and 2 bases at J, with 15 bases in the middle. The germline V gene has CDR1 ENHRY and CDR2 SYGVKD. CDR3 sequence reads: CAINPEPAAYEQYF. The CDR3 coding sequence is TGTGCCATCAATCCCGAACCTGCCGCCTACGAGCAGTACTTC.

The chain couples TRBV20-1 to TRBJ2-5; D not resolved. With 6 bases removed from V and 5 bases from J, the gap between germline ends came to 10 bases. This CDR3 has 11 residues. Germline V lookup: CDR1 DFQATT, CDR2 SNEGSKA (reference sequence). This CDR3 is CSARPSETQYF. The CDR3 nucleotides are TGCAGTGCCAGACCCTCGGAGACCCAGTACTTC.

The chain recombines TRBV6-5 with TRBJ1-2; 9 nucleotides match TRBD1. The J segment lost 2 bases and the V segment lost 6 bases, leaving 7 bases of the junction unmatched. The CDR3 contains 15 residues. Germline-derived CDR1 and CDR2 are MNHEY and SVGAGI. The CDR3 protein is CASRKTGTGNYGYTF. CDR3 nucleotides: TGTGCCAGCAGAAAAACCGGGACAGGGAACTATGGCTACACCTTC.

The rearrangement joins TRBV5-1 to TRBJ2-3; D gene ambiguous. Trimming removed 2 bases from V and 3 bases from J, with 1 base in between. Germline CDR1 and CDR2: SGHRS and YFSETQ. The CDR3 consists of 11 residues. In nucleotides, the CDR3 is TGCGCCAGCAGCTTAACAGATACGCAGTATTTT. Protein product: CASSLTDTQYF.

The chain combines TRBV25-1 with TRBJ2-5; D call uncertain. CDR1 MGHDK and CDR2 SYGVNS come from the germline V gene. The CDR3 has 11 amino acids. Trimming removed 3 bases from V and 5 bases from J, with 4 bases in between. The CDR3 coding sequence is TGTGCCAGCAGTGAGTGGGAGACCCAGTACTTC. Amino acid sequence: CASSEWETQYF. Filled out from reference TRBV25-1 and TRBJ2-5, the complete variable domain reads EADIYQTPRYLVIGTGKKITLECSQTMGHDKMYWYQQDPGMELHLIHYSYGVNSTEKGDLSSESTVSRIRTEHFPLTLESARPSHTSQYLCASSEWETQYFGPGTRLLVL.

The chain links TRBV5-4 to TRBJ2-1; a possible D gene is TRBD2 (7 bases). CDR1 SGHNT and CDR2 YYREEE come from the germline V gene (reference sequence). V dropped 7 bases and J dropped 7 bases, with 18 bases sitting between them. The CDR3 has 14 residues. The CDR3 DNA reads as TGTGCCAGCGGGTGGGGGGGGCCTCAAAATGAGCAGTTCTTC. As protein: CASGWGGPQNEQFF. Full variable domain (rest looked up from reference TRBV5-4 and TRBJ2-1): ETGVTQSPTHLIKTRGQQVTLRCSSQSGHNTVSWYQQALGQGPQFIFQYYREEENGRGNFPPRFSGLQFPNYSSELNVNALELDDSALYLCASGWGGPQNEQFFGPGTRLTVL.

This clone was seen once. This sequence joins TRBV7-9 and TRBJ2-2; D not resolved. This CDR3 contains 17 residues. Germline CDR1 reads SEHNR; CDR2 reads FQNEAQ (reference sequence). V was clipped by 5 bases and J by 4 bases, with 20 bases between them. This chain's CDR3 is CASSQPFGHLTTGELFF. The CDR3 bases are TGTGCCAGCAGCCAACCCTTCGGGCATTTAACCACCGGGGAGCTGTTTTTT.

This sequence joins TRBV5-4 and TRBJ2-7; D may correspond to TRBD1 or TRBD2 (5 bases each). Germline V gene data show CDR1 as SGHNT and CDR2 as YYREEE (reference sequence). V lost 2 bases and J 2 bases, leaving 14 bases between the germline ends. The CDR3 is made up of 15 amino acids. In DNA form, the CDR3 reads TGTGCCAGCAGCTTTCTTTTGACGGGACCCTACGAGCAGTACTTC. This gives the protein CASSFLLTGPYEQYF.

The CDR3 spells CASSSTGGAYGYTF. The CDR3 nucleotides are TGTGCCAGCAGCTCGACAGGGGGCGCTTATGGCTACACCTTC. V usage is TRBV13 and J usage is TRBJ1-2; 10 nucleotides agree with TRBD1. CDR1 PRHDT and CDR2 FYEKMQ come from the germline V gene (reference sequence). V lost 4 bases to trimming and J lost 5 bases; unmatched junction nucleotides: 4. The length of the CDR3 is 14 residues. Full variable domain (outside the CDR3, taken from reference TRBV13 and TRBJ1-2): AAGVIQSPRHLIKEKRETATLKCYPIPRHDTVYWYQQGPGQDPQFLISFYEKMQSDKGSIPDRFSAQQFSDYHSELNMSSLELGDSALYFCASSSTGGAYGYTFGSGTRLTVV.

V gene TRBV7-2 combines with J gene TRBJ2-2, with 12 positions matching TRBD2. The germline gives CDR1 SGHTA, CDR2 FQGNSA. V lost 1 base and J lost 4; bases outside the gene matches: 1. CDR3 length equals 16 residues. The CDR3 loop reads CASSLGLAGVTGELFF. CDR3 DNA: TGTGCCAGCAGCTTAGGACTAGCGGGAGTCACCGGGGAGCTGTTTTTT.